This TCR beta chain appears in the sequencing data of a study of shared clonotypes between healthy human individuals. At the level of the study: Donors consisted of two women and a few men between 18 and 49. Each donor contributed plates that comprised three CD4 naive, three CD4 memory, two CD8 naive and one CD8 memory.

Produced via immunoSEQ multiplex PCR; TCRdb's table is partial and in-frame only. The sample yields roughly 810,000 clones, about 96% seen once. Germline CDR1 is SGHTA and CDR2 is FQGNSA. The ends were cut back, 1 base at V and 0 bases at J, with 4 bases in the middle. The CDR3 has 13 amino acids. CD45RO-negative, CCR7-selected cells formed the naive CD8 fraction, which excluded terminally differentiated effector memory CD45RA+ cells. The donors, healthy adults who were HIV-negative, had experienced no recent acute infections or vaccinations. The clonotype comes from a man younger than 45 in good health. The chain has TRBV7-2 and TRBJ2-7, with D unresolved. The sample comprised naive CD8+ T cells sorted from blood. CDR3 nucleotides: TGTGCCAGCAGCTTAGGACTCTCCTACGAGCAGTACTTC. Its protein product is CASSLGLSYEQYF.